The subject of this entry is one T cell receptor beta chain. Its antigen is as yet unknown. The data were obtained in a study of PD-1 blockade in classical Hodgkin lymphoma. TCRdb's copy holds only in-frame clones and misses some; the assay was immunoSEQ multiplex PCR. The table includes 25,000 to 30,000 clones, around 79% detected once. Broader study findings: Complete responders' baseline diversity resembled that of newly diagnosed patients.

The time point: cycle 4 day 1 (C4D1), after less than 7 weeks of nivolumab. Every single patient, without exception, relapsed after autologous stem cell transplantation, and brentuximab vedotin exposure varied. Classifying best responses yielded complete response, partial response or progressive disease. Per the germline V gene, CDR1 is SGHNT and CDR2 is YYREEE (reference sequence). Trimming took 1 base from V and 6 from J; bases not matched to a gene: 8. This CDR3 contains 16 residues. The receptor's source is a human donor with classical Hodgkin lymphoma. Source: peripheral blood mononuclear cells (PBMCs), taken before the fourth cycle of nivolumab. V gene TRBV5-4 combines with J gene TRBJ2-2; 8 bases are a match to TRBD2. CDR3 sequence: CASSLYGGAGAGELFF. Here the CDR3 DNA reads TGTGCCAGCAGCTTGTACGGGGGGGCCGGGGCCGGGGAGCTGTTTTTT.